This TCR beta chain was obtained from a study of OX40 agonist ivuxolimab in advanced cancers. Only in-frame clones appear in the TCRdb table, and some are missing; sequencing was by immunoSEQ multiplex PCR. Among about 62,000 clones listed, about 85% were seen once. Trimming took off 2 bases at V and 4 bases at J, with 8 bases between the two ends. Germline loops: CDR1 GTSNPN, CDR2 SVGIG (reference sequence). The CDR3 length is 12 residues. The receptor comes from an adult with an advanced solid tumor such as melanoma, head and neck, liver or kidney cancer. The gene calls are TRBV30 and TRBJ2-5; the D is unclear. Sequencing used CD4+ or CD8+ T cells sorted from blood, obtained in a trial of the OX40 agonist ivuxolimab. CDR3 protein: CAWSMWGETQYF. Here the CDR3 DNA reads TGTGCCTGGAGTATGTGGGGAGAGACCCAGTACTTC.